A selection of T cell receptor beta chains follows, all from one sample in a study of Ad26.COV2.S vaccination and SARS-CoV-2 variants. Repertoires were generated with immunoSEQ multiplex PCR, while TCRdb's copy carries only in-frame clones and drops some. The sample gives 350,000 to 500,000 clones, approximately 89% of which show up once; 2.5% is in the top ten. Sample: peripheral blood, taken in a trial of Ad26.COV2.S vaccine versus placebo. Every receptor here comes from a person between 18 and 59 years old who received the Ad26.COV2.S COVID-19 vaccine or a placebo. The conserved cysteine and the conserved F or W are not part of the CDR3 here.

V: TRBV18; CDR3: ASSPLLAGNTEAF
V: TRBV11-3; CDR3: ASSPWNRGRGNEQF
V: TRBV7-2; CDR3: ASSPPEGFSVQETQY
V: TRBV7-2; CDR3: ASSLPTLNYGYT
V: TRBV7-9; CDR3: ASSEGWGEQY
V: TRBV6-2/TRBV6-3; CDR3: ASSYSKQVNQPQH
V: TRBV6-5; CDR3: ASSYSNSGLGYGYT
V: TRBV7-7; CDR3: ASSLGQGREKTQY
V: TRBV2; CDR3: ASGRLAGVSNEQF
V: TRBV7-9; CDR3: ASSFSGRGVYNEQF
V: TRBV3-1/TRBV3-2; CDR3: ASSRDSGPQY
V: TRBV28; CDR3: ASSYDRGYGYT
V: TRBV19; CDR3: ASSIGRTGGNNEKLF
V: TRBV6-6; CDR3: ASSRRQNLDTEAF
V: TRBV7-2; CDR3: ASSFRQGEVYEQY
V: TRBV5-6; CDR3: ASSLGWALSSYNEQF
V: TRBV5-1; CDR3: ASSFSEVTEAF
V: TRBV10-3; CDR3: ATGGGNGYT
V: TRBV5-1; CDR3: ASSLGGAPGDQPQH
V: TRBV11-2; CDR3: ASSLENGGSYEQY
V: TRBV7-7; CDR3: ASSLRRSGGDEQF
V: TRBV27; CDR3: ASTDRKETQY
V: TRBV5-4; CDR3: ASRPVGQRSLMNTEAF
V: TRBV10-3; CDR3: AISAESGEPGDTQY
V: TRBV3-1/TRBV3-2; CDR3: ASSPSNRGNGNTIY
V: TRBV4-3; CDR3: ASSQDFGLAGGGWYQETQY
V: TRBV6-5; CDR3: ASRTDRGRGFT
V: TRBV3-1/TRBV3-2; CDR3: ASSQGIRGGYEQY
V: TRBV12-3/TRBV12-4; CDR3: ATPKELF
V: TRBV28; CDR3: ASSLNYYEQY
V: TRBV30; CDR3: AWVGAYYGYT
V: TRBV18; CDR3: ASSIQATNEKLF
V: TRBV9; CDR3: ASSEGRSEYNEQF
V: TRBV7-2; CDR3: ASSYRTAQAF
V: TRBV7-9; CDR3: ASSLGVPLH
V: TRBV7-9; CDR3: ASSLAIRGGTNEKLF
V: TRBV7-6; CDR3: ASSLAQPGGPGNTIY